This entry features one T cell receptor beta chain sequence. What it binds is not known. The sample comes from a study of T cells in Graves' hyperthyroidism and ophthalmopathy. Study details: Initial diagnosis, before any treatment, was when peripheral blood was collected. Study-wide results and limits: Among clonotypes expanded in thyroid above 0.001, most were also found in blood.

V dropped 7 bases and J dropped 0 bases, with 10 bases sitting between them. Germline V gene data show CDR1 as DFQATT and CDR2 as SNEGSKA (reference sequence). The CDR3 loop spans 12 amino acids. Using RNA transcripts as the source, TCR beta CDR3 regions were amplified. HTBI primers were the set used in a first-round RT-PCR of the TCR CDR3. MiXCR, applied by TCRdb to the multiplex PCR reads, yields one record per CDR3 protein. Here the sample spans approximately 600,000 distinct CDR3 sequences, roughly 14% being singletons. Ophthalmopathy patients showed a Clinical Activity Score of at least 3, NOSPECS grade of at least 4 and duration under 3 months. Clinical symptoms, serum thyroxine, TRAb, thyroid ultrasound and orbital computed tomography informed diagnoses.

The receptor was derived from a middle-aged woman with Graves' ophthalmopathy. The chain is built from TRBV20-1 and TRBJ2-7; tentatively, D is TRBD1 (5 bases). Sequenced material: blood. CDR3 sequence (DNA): TGCAGTGTAGACAGAAGCTCCTACGAGCAGTACTTC. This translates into CSVDRSSYEQYF.